Presented here are 28 T cell receptor beta chains from one specimen sequenced in a study of beta chain features in type 1 diabetes. The whole isolated RNA underwent reverse transcription, so sequencing captured expressed TCRB transcripts. Only in-frame clones appear in the TCRdb table, and some are missing; sequencing was by immunoSEQ multiplex PCR. The table lists 80,000 to 90,000 clones, around a third of them singletons, with 0.4% to 0.55% in the top ten. Sequenced: stem cell memory CD4+ T cells from blood. Receptors were obtained from a woman aged 18-30 years in good health.

This chain joins TRBV11-2 and TRBJ1-1, with a weak D call TRBD1 (5 bases). The CDR3 runs to 15 residues. Germline CDR1 SGHAT, CDR2 FQNNGV. Trimming took off 4 bases at V and 3 bases at J, with 15 bases between the two ends. The CDR3 sequence: CASSSVRGMDTEAFF. CDR3 nucleotides: TGTGCCAGCAGCTCCGTCCGGGGGATGGACACTGAAGCTTTCTTT.

J is TRBJ1-4 and V is TRBV30; D call uncertain. The V end was cut by 3 bases, the J end by 0 bases, with 8 bases between. The CDR3 runs 14 residues. The germline gives CDR1 GTSNPN, CDR2 SVGIG (reference sequence). CDR3 protein: CAWSRGSTNEKLFF. The CDR3 nucleotides are TGTGCCTGGAGCAGAGGCTCAACTAATGAAAAACTGTTTTTT.

In this sample, this clone turned up a few times. The chain couples TRBV6-5 to TRBJ1-1; perhaps TRBD1 as D (5 bases). Germline V lookup: CDR1 MNHEY, CDR2 SVGAGI. Trimming cost V 6 bases and J 3 bases, with 14 bases left between them. The CDR3 runs 14 residues. The chain's CDR3 is CASRRTRKDTEAFF. The CDR3 DNA sequence: TGTGCCAGCAGACGGACACGTAAGGACACTGAAGCTTTCTTT.

This clone has a handful of counts. V is TRBV19 and J is TRBJ2-4, with TRBD1 matching over 9 bases. Germline V gene lookup returns CDR1 LNHDA and CDR2 SQIVND (reference sequence). With V trimmed by 7 bases and J by 8 bases, 6 bases remained unmatched. The CDR3 covers 13 residues. In nucleotides, the CDR3 is TGTGCCAGTACCGCGGACAGGGGTCACATTCAGTACTTC. It codes for CASTADRGHIQYF.

V is TRBV10-2 and J is TRBJ2-1, with 7 positions matching TRBD2. The germline gives CDR1 WSHSY, CDR2 SAAADI. The CDR3 length is 12 residues. J was trimmed by 10 bases and V by 5 bases; bases with no gene match: 5. The CDR3 region is CASSRDYTEQFF. The CDR3 coding sequence is TGCGCCAGCAGTAGGGACTATACGGAGCAGTTCTTC.

The chain carries TRBV25-1 and TRBJ1-1; D remains unclear. Trimming removed 1 base from V and 6 bases from J, with 9 bases in between. The V gene's germline CDR1 is MGHDK and CDR2 SYGVNS. This CDR3 is 13 amino acids long. CDR3 sequence (DNA): TGTGCCAGCAGTGAATGGGCAACCGCTGAAGCTTTCTTT. Protein sequence: CASSEWATAEAFF.

The chain carries TRBV18 and TRBJ1-4, with 9 positions matching TRBD1. The CDR3 is 16 amino acids. From germline, CDR1 is KGHSH and CDR2 LQKENI. V was clipped by 3 bases and J by 5 bases; unmatched bases: 7. The CDR3 region has the DNA TGTGCCAGCTCACCCCCGTTGGGACAGGGAAATGAAAAACTGTTTTTT. Amino acids: CASSPPLGQGNEKLFF. Variable domain in full (rest from reference TRBV18 and TRBJ1-4): NAGVMQNPRHLVRRRGQEARLRCSPMKGHSHVYWYRQLPEEGLKFMVYLQKENIIDESGMPKERFSAEFPKEGPSILRIQQVVRGDSAAYFCASSPPLGQGNEKLFFGSGTQLSVL.

This clone was observed a handful of times. The rearrangement uses TRBV6-6 and TRBJ1-1, with a possible D match to TRBD1 (5 bases). CDR3 length: 14 amino acids. The germline V and J ends were trimmed by 7 bases and 4 bases, with 16 bases remaining between them. The V gene's germline CDR1 is MNHNY and CDR2 SVGAGI (reference sequence). CDR3 DNA sequence: TGTGCCAGCACTCCGGGGGGGATAGGCACTGAAGCTTTCTTT. Its translation: CASTPGGIGTEAFF.

The J gene is TRBJ2-5, the V gene TRBV7-8, with 15 positions matching TRBD2. CDR3 size: 18 residues. In germline, CDR1 is SGHVS, CDR2 FQNEAQ. The V gene end was trimmed by 1 base and the J gene end by 0 bases; junction bases not matched to a gene: 3. CDR3 loop: CASSLGGLAGGYQETQYF. The CDR3, as DNA: TGTGCCAGCAGCTTAGGGGGACTAGCGGGGGGCTACCAAGAGACCCAGTACTTC.

This chain connects TRBV28 to TRBJ1-5; TRBD1 might be the D (5 bases). Trimming left V 2 bases short and J 2 bases short, with 16 bases between. The germline V gene encodes CDR1 MDHEN and CDR2 SYDVKM. The CDR3 runs to 17 residues. CDR3 in DNA: TGTGCCAGCAGTTTAGCAGGCAGCAGGGCGGGCAATCAGCCCCAGCATTTT. Translated: CASSLAGSRAGNQPQHF. Based on the CDR3 plus reference TRBV28 and TRBJ1-5, the full variable domain is DVKVTQSSRYLVKRTGEKVFLECVQDMDHENMFWYRQDPGLGLRLIYFSYDVKMKEKGDIPEGYSVSREKKERFSLILESASTNQTSMYLCASSLAGSRAGNQPQHFGDGTRLSIL.

This clone was seen only a few times. This chain connects TRBV2 to TRBJ2-7; a weak D match, TRBD2 (6 bases). The CDR3 is 14 residues long. V was trimmed by 4 bases and J by 3 bases, leaving 13 bases between them. The germline V gene has CDR1 SNHLY and CDR2 FYNNEI. The CDR3 is CASSGAGILYEQYF. DNA for the CDR3: TGTGCCAGCAGTGGGGCGGGGATACTCTACGAGCAGTACTTC. The full variable domain, rest sourced from reference TRBV2 and TRBJ2-7, is EPEVTQTPSHQVTQMGQEVILRCVPISNHLYFYWYRQILGQKVEFLVSFYNNEISEKSEIFDDQFSVERPDGSNFTLKIRSTKLEDSAMYFCASSGAGILYEQYFGPGTRLTVT.

V and J are TRBV10-3 and TRBJ2-7, with TRBD2 identical over 16 bases. This CDR3 contains 17 residues. Germline CDR1 reads ENHRY; CDR2 reads SYGVKD. V gave up 5 bases and J gave up 3 bases; unmatched junction bases: 7. The CDR3 spells CAISSGTSGRASYEQYF. DNA of the CDR3: TGTGCCATCAGTTCCGGGACTAGCGGGAGGGCCAGCTACGAGCAGTACTTC.

In its sample, this clone was seen a few times. CDR3: CASSLRQGASDTQYF. The CDR3 DNA sequence: TGCGCCAGCAGCCTACGACAGGGGGCTTCAGATACGCAGTATTTT. The gene calls are TRBV5-1 and TRBJ2-3; TRBD1 matches at 10 bases. The CDR3 has 15 residues. V trimming: 4 bases; J trimming: 4 bases; junction bases outside the gene matches: 6. Germline V gene lookup returns CDR1 SGHRS and CDR2 YFSETQ.

This clone was detected only a few times. The chain carries TRBV2 and TRBJ1-5; D uncertain. CDR1 SNHLY and CDR2 FYNNEI come from the germline V gene. The CDR3 runs to 13 residues. V was pared by 1 base and J by 11 bases, with 12 bases between. The CDR3 coding sequence is TGTGCCAGCAGTGAAGATGAGGTTCTGGCCCAGCATTTT. Residues: CASSEDEVLAQHF.

V gene TRBV18 combines with J gene TRBJ2-1; TRBD2 matches at 10 bases. The CDR3 has 17 residues. Germline-derived CDR1 and CDR2 are KGHSH and LQKENI. Unmatched junction bases numbered 12, after V lost 3 bases and J lost 7 bases. In DNA form, the CDR3 reads TGTGCCAGCTCACCGCCTTGGAGCGGGAGGGCCGGGAATGAGCAGTTCTTC. Translating it yields CASSPPWSGRAGNEQFF.

V is TRBV5-8 and J is TRBJ2-6; TRBD2 might be the D (6 bases). In germline, CDR1 is SGHTS, CDR2 YDEGEE. Trimming shortened V by 2 bases and J by 0 bases, and 21 bases separated the two germline ends. This CDR3 has 20 amino acids. CDR3 sequence reads: CASSFPGDGTYLSGANVLTF. CDR3 in DNA: TGTGCCAGCAGCTTCCCCGGCGACGGGACTTACCTCTCTGGGGCCAACGTCCTGACTTTC.

The rearrangement links TRBV10-3 to TRBJ2-7; 9 bases fit TRBD1. The V segment lost 2 bases and the J segment 4 bases; nucleotides outside the gene matches: 6. The CDR3 has 15 residues. Germline CDR1 is ENHRY and CDR2 is SYGVKD. The CDR3: CAISEGTGPQYEQYF. The CDR3 bases are TGTGCCATCAGTGAGGGGACAGGGCCCCAATACGAGCAGTACTTC.

This sequence joins TRBV2 and TRBJ2-1; 9 nucleotides align to TRBD1. Unmatched junction bases numbered 2, after V lost 5 bases and J lost 3 bases. Germline V gene lookup returns CDR1 SNHLY and CDR2 FYNNEI. This CDR3 contains 14 residues. The CDR3, as DNA: TGTGCCAGCAGTCCGGGACAGGGCTACAATGAGCAGTTCTTC. It specifies CASSPGQGYNEQFF.

The chain combines TRBV7-9 with TRBJ1-1; the match to TRBD1 covers 10 bases. Germline loops: CDR1 SEHNR, CDR2 FQNEAQ (reference sequence). With 8 bases clipped from V and 4 bases from J, the junction kept 7 bases outside the gene matches. The CDR3 extends over 14 amino acids. CDR3 loop: CASHRDRGFTEAFF. In nucleotides, the CDR3 is TGTGCCAGCCACCGGGACAGGGGCTTCACTGAAGCTTTCTTT.

In its sample, this clone was seen a few times. CDR3 in DNA: TGTGCCAGCGGGTCAGACTCTCAAGGGGGTCAGCCCCAGCATTTT. Translated, it gives CASGSDSQGGQPQHF. This sequence joins TRBV6-1 and TRBJ1-5; a possible D gene is TRBD1 (6 bases). Germline assignment: CDR1 MNHNS and CDR2 SASEGT. This CDR3 has 15 residues. Between the trimmed V and J ends, which lost 8 bases and 6 bases, there was a span of 20 bases.

The J gene is TRBJ2-5, the V gene TRBV6-1; D is perhaps TRBD2 (6 bases). The end of the DNA aligns better with TRBJ2-7, so the J call may be wrong. Germline V gene data show CDR1 as MNHNS and CDR2 as SASEGT. There are 15 residues in the CDR3. The DNA of the CDR3 is TGTGCCAGCAGTGGCGGGACTGCTCAAGCCCACGAGCAGTACTTC. Its translation is CASSGGTAQAHEQYF.

V usage is TRBV7-6 and J usage is TRBJ1-2; TRBD1 is a possible D gene (6 bases). V was pared by 1 base and J by 4 bases, with 19 bases between. Per the germline V gene, CDR1 is SGHVS and CDR2 is FNYEAQ. The CDR3 totals 17 residues. DNA of the CDR3: TGTGCCAGCAGCTTAGGGCCCGGGACATTTGGGAGCTATGGCTACACCTTC. It codes for CASSLGPGTFGSYGYTF. The whole variable domain, remainder taken from reference TRBV7-6 and TRBJ1-2, is GAGVSQSPRYKVTKRGQDVALRCDPISGHVSLYWYRQALGQGPEFLTYFNYEAQQDKSGLPNDRFSAERPEGSISTLTIQRTEQRDSAMYRCASSLGPGTFGSYGYTFGSGTRLTVV.

This clone was seen only a few times. V is TRBV19 and J is TRBJ2-5; 7 nucleotides line up with TRBD1. The CDR3 is 13 residues long. V trimming: 7 bases; J trimming: 4 bases; junction bases outside the gene matches: 6. Germline CDR1 reads LNHDA; CDR2 reads SQIVND (reference sequence). Here the CDR3 DNA reads TGTGCCAGTATTGCACAGGGGACAGAGACCCAGTACTTC. Translated: CASIAQGTETQYF.

This clone has a handful of counts. This sample also contains other DNA sequences that code for the same CDR3. The chain is built from TRBV18 and TRBJ1-5; D is undetermined. The V end lost 2 bases, the J end lost 1 base, and 3 bases lay between the germline ends. The CDR3 runs 13 residues. Germline V gene sequence: CDR1 KGHSH, CDR2 LQKENI. Here the CDR3 DNA reads TGTGCCAGCTCACCAAGCAGCAATCAGCCCCAGCATTTT. Protein product: CASSPSSNQPQHF. Together with reference TRBV18 and TRBJ1-5, the CDR3 gives the full variable domain: NAGVMQNPRHLVRRRGQEARLRCSPMKGHSHVYWYRQLPEEGLKFMVYLQKENIIDESGMPKERFSAEFPKEGPSILRIQQVVRGDSAAYFCASSPSSNQPQHFGDGTRLSIL.

This clone was detected a few times. This sequence joins TRBV14 and TRBJ2-3; possible D gene TRBD2, 5 bases. With 4 bases removed from V and 6 bases from J, the gap between germline ends came to 11 bases. Germline-derived CDR1 and CDR2 are SGHDN and FVKESK. The length of the CDR3 is 13 residues. CDR3 nucleotides: TGTGCCAGCAGCCCCATACGCGGGGATACGCAGTATTTT. Its protein is CASSPIRGDTQYF.

On this clone itself: Compared with germline, one end of the junction differs, possibly owing to a read error. The CDR3 here is CAISGQENTEAFF. CDR3 DNA: TGTGCCATCAGTGGACAGGAAAACACTGAAGCTTTCTTT. V and J are TRBV6-6 and TRBJ1-1; 7 bases agree with TRBD1. Germline V gives CDR1 MNHNY, CDR2 SVGAGI (reference sequence). The CDR3 extends over 13 amino acids.

This clone has a handful of counts. V and J are TRBV4-1 and TRBJ2-5; D gene unclear. The germline CDR1 and CDR2 sequences are MGHRA and YSYEKL. The CDR3 is 13 amino acids. V was cut by 2 bases and J by 1 base, with 5 bases left in between. The CDR3 protein is CASSQPFQETQYF. In DNA, the CDR3 is TGCGCCAGCAGCCAACCTTTCCAAGAGACCCAGTACTTC.

This clone was counted a few times. V is TRBV5-1 and J is TRBJ2-2; tentatively, D is TRBD2 (6 bases). CDR1 and CDR2 (germline): SGHRS, YFSETQ. The CDR3 is 14 residues long. Trimming took off 0 bases at V and 5 bases at J, with 8 bases between the two ends. The CDR3 sequence is CASSLEAGTGELFF. The CDR3 DNA is TGCGCCAGCAGCTTGGAGGCGGGAACCGGGGAGCTGTTTTTT.